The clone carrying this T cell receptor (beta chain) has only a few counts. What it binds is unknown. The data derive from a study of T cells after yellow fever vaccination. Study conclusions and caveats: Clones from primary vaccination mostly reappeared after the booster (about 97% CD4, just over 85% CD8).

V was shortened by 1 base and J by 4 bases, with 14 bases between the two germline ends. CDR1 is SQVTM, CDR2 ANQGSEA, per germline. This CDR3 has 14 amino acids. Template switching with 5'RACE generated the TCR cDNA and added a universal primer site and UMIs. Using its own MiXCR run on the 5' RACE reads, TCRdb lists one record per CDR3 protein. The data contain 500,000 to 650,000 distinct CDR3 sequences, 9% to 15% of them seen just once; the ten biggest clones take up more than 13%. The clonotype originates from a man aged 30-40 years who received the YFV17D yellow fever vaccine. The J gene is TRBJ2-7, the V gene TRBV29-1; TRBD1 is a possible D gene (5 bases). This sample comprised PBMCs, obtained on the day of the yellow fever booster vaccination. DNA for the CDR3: TGCAGCGTTGAAGTAACGGACAAGGGATACGAGCAGTACTTC. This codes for CSVEVTDKGYEQYF.